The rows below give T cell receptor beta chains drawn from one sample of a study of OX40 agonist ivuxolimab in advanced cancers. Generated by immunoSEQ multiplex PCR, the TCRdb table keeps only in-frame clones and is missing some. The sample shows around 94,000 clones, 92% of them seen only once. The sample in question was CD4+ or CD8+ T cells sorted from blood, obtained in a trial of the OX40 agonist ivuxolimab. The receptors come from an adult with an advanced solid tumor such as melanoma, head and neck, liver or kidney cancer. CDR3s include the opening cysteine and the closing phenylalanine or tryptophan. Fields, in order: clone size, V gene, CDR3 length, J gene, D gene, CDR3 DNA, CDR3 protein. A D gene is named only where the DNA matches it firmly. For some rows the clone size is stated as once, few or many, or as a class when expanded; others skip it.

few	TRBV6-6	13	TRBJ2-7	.	TGTGCCAGCAGCGAGACAGGTTCCTACGAGCAGTACTTC	CASSETGSYEQYF
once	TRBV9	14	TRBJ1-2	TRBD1	TGTGCCAGCAGCGGGACAGGAGAGGTAGATGGCTACACCTTC	CASSGTGEVDGYTF
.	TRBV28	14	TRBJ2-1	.	TGTGCCAGCAAGTCCCCCTCGCGAGGGAATGAGCAGTTCTTC	CASKSPSRGNEQFF
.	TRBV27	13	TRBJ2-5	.	TGTGCCAGCAGTCGCGGGGTCCAAGAGACCCAGTACTTC	CASSRGVQETQYF
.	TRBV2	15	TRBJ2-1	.	TGTGCCAGCAGTGATCCCACCGTAGCCTACAATGAGCAGTTCTTC	CASSDPTVAYNEQFF
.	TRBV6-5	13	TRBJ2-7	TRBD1	TGTGCCAGCAGCCAGACAGGGACCTACGAGCAGTACTTC	CASSQTGTYEQYF
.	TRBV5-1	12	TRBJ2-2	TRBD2	TGCGCCACCACTAGCGTCACCGGGGAGCTGTTTTTT	CATTSVTGELFF
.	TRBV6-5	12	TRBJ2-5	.	TGTGCCAGCAGTTACTCGCCAGAGACCCAGTACTTC	CASSYSPETQYF
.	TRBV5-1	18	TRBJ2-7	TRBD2	TGCGCCAGCAGCTTGGGCGGACTAGATGGAGTTAGGCGCTACGAGCAGTACTTC	CASSLGGLDGVRRYEQYF
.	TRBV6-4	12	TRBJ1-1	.	TGTGCCAGCAGGGCTATGAATTGTGAAGCTTTCTTT	CASRAMNCEAFF
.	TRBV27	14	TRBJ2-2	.	TGTGCCAGCAGTTTAAGTAGCTACAACGGGGAGCTGTTTTTT	CASSLSSYNGELFF
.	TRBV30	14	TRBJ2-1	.	TGTGCCTGGAGTCCCTCTACCTTCGACAATGAGCAGTTCTTC	CAWSPSTFDNEQFF
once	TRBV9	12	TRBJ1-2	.	TGTGCCAGCAGCAGGGGACCCTATGGCTACACCTTC	CASSRGPYGYTF
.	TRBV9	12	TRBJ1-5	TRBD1	TGTGCCAGCGGCACAGGGGATCAGCCCCAGCATTTT	CASGTGDQPQHF
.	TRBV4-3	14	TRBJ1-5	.	TGCGCCAGCAGCCAAGTTGGGGAAGGGCAGCCCCAGCATTTT	CASSQVGEGQPQHF
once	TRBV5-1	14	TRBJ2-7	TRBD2	TGCGCCAGCAGTCCCACTAGCGGCCCCTACGAGCAGTACTTC	CASSPTSGPYEQYF
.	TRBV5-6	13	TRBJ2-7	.	TGTGCCAGCAGCCCCCGGACCCGATACGAGCAGTACTTC	CASSPRTRYEQYF
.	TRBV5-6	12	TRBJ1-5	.	TGTGCCAGCAGCTTGGGGGAGCAACCCCAGCATTTT	CASSLGEQPQHF
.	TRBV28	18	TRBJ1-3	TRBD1	TGTGCCAGCAGTTTATGGCTTGGACAGGGTAGGGGTGGAAACACCATATATTTT	CASSLWLGQGRGGNTIYF
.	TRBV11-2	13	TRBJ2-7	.	TGTGCCAGCAGCTTAGGGGTCCAATACGAGCAGTACTTC	CASSLGVQYEQYF